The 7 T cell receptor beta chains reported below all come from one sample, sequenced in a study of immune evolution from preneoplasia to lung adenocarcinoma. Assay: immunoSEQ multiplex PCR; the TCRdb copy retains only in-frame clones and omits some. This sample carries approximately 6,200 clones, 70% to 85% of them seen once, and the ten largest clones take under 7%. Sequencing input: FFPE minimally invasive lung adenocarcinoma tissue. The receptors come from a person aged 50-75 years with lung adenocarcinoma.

The CDR3 DNA reads as TGTGCCAGCAGCCGACAGACTTTCTACGAGCAGTACTTC. Residues: CASSRQTFYEQYF. This chain connects TRBV2 to TRBJ2-7; weak D call: TRBD1 (5 bases). CDR3 length: 13 residues. The V gene lost 6 bases and the J gene lost 3 bases, with 12 bases spanning the gap. Germline CDR1 and CDR2: SNHLY and FYNNEI.

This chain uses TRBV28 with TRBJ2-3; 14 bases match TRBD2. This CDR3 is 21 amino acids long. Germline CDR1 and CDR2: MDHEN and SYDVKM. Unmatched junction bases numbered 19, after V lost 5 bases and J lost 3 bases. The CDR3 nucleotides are TGTGCCAGCAGTCCCTCCACTCACGGGACTAGCGGGAGTAGGCGGACAGATACGCAGTATTTT. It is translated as CASSPSTHGTSGSRRTDTQYF.

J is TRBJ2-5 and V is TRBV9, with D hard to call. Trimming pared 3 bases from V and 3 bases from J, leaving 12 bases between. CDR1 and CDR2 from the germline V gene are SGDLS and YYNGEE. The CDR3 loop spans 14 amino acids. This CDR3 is CASSAEALKETQYF. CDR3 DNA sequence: TGTGCCAGCAGCGCTGAAGCCCTAAAAGAGACCCAGTACTTC.

The CDR3 is CASSILGDSNQPQHF. Here the CDR3 DNA reads TGTGCCAGTAGTATATTAGGGGATAGCAATCAGCCCCAGCATTTT. The V call is TRBV19, the J call TRBJ1-5, with a weak D call TRBD1 (5 bases). Trimming removed 2 bases from V and 0 bases from J, with 8 bases in between. Per germline, CDR1 LNHDA and CDR2 SQIVND (reference sequence). The length of the CDR3 is 15 residues.

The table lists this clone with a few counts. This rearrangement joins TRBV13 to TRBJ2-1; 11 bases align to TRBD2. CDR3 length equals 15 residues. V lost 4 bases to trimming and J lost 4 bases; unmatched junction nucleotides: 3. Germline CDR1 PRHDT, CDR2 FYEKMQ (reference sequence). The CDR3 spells CASSSPSGRYNEQFF. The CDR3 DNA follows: TGTGCCAGCAGCTCACCTAGCGGGAGGTACAATGAGCAGTTCTTC.

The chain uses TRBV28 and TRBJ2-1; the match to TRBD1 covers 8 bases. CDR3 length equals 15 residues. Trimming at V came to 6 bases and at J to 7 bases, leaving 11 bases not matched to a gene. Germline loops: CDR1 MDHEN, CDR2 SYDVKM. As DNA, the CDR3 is TGTGCCAGCAGCACGGACAGGGAAGGGTTTAATGAGCAGTTCTTC. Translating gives CASSTDREGFNEQFF.

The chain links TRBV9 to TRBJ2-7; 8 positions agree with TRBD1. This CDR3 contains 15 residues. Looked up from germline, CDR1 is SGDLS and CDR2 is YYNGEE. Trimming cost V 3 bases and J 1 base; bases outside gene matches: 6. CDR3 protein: CASSAGQGASYEQYF. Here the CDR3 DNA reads TGTGCCAGCAGCGCCGGGCAGGGGGCTTCCTACGAGCAGTACTTC.